This T cell receptor (beta chain) comes out of a study of T cell repertoires in cytomegalovirus infection. About the study: Matching HLA type and CMV infection were both indicated by public TCR beta signatures.

MiXCR, applied by TCRdb to the reads, yields one record per CDR3 protein. This sample has 290,000 or so distinct CDR3 sequences, with around 9.1% found just once. CDR1 is LNHDA and CDR2 is SQIVND in the germline V gene (reference sequence). V shed 6 bases and J shed 5 bases, with 16 bases lying between them. The CDR3 has 15 amino acids. This clonotype showed up just once. Its specificity is unknown. Study-wide points: In two of eight donors, the top clonotype was HLA-C-restricted CMV-specific.

The chain carries TRBV19 and TRBJ2-2; D uncertain. The origin of this receptor is a human donor in good health (CMV status not recorded). Some clones in this sample may be carry-over from other donors' samples. Sequencing was performed on PBMCs. The CDR3, as DNA: TGTGCCAGTAGAGAGCCCCTAACGACAACCGGGGAGCTGTTTTTT. It specifies CASREPLTTTGELFF. The full variable domain, in which reference TRBV19 and TRBJ2-2 provide the parts outside the CDR3, is DGGITQSPKYLFRKEGQNVTLSCEQNLNHDAMYWYRQDPGQGLRLIYYSQIVNDFQKGDIAEGYSVSREKKESFPLTVTSAQKNPTAFYLCASREPLTTTGELFFGEGSRLTVL.